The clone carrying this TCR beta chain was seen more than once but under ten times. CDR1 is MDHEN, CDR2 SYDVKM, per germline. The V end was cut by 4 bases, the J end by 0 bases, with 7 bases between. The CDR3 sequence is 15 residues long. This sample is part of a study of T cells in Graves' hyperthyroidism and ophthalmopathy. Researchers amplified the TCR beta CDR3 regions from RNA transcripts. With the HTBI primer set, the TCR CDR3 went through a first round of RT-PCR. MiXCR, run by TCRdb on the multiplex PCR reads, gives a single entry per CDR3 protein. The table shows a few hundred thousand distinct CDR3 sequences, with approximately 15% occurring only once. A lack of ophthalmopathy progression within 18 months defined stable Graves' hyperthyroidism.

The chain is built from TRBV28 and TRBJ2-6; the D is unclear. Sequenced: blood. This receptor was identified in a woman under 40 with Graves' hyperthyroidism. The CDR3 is CASSSRSSGANVLTF. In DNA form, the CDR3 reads TGTGCCAGCAGTTCAAGGAGCTCTGGGGCCAACGTCCTGACTTTC.